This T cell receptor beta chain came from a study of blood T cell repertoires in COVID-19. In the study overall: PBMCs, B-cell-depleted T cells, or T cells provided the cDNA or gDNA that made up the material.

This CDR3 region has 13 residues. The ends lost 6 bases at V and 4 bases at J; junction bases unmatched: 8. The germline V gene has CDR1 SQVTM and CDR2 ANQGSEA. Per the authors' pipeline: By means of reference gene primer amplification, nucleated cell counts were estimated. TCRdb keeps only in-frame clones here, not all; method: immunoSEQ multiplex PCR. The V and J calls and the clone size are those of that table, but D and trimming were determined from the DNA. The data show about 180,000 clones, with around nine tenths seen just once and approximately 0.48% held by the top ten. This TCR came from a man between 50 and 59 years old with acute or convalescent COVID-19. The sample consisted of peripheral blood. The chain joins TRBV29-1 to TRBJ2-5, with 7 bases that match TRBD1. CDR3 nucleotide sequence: TGCAGCGTGGACGGGGCAGGGGGAGAGACCCAGTACTTC. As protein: CSVDGAGGETQYF.